Sequencing of this TCR beta chain was carried out in a study of T-cell memory formation after mild COVID-19. Losses at the gene ends were 3 bases for V and 10 bases for J; bases not matched to a gene: 7. This CDR3 contains 15 residues. CDR1 and CDR2 (germline): MNHEY, SMNVEV (reference sequence). One entry per CDR3 protein results from TCRdb running MiXCR on the 5' RACE reads. The table includes 470,000 or so distinct CDR3 sequences, around 19% detected once. This clonotype was seen a handful of times. Sequenced input: PBMCs or a T cell subset sorted from them (not recorded which). V and J are TRBV27 and TRBJ2-1; 12 bases fit TRBD2. The clonotype comes from an adult woman who had mild COVID-19 (a few samples of this study predate the infection). Cell type and time point are not known. This chain's CDR3 is CASSLGLAGLREQFF. CDR3 DNA: TGTGCCAGCAGTTTGGGACTAGCGGGCCTGAGGGAGCAGTTCTTC.